This is a list of T cell receptor beta chains from one sample in a study of blood T cell repertoires in COVID-19. Clones were sequenced by immunoSEQ multiplex PCR, and TCRdb holds only the in-frame ones, with some missing. The sample records roughly 200,000 clones, over 70% being singletons. Sample: peripheral blood. These receptors came from a middle-aged woman with COVID-19, enrolled during active disease. The conserved cysteine and the conserved F or W are not part of the CDR3 here. The order of the fields is V gene, J gene, CDR3 protein.

TRBV2	TRBJ2-3	ASSLAGGGDTQY
TRBV6-5	TRBJ1-1	ASRPAGGRGPEAF
TRBV6-6	TRBJ2-3	ASSYGLAALTDTQY
TRBV5-1	TRBJ2-2	ASSLRDSRTGELF
TRBV11-3	TRBJ1-5	ASRLPRDRNRDRGFQPQH
TRBV19	TRBJ1-1	ASSIWGLDTEAF
TRBV19	TRBJ1-2	ASSTHLRGPYGYT
TRBV28	TRBJ1-2	ASSPGQLHGYT
TRBV4-2	TRBJ2-7	ASSQDLEGRPTYEQY
TRBV19	TRBJ1-6	ASSKTGTGGSPLH
TRBV7-9	TRBJ2-1	ASSPPGRDHNEQF
TRBV28	TRBJ1-5	ATMTQDSNQPQH
TRBV19	TRBJ2-1	STRSGSGTGYNEQF
TRBV6-4	TRBJ2-2	ASSGSLANTGELF
TRBV5-5	TRBJ2-7	ASSPAGYYEQY
TRBV6-5	TRBJ2-7	ASSSGGLSYEQY
TRBV7-3	TRBJ2-7	ASSAPGTGIFEQY
TRBV9	TRBJ2-3	ASSRGSPTDTQY
TRBV14	TRBJ2-5	ASSQVRVIQETQY
TRBV6-6	TRBJ1-1	ASSYVGGLNTEAF
TRBV7-8	TRBJ2-7	ASSPREGSYEQY
TRBV24-1	TRBJ2-2	ATRPGLPGTGELF
TRBV6-1	TRBJ1-4	ASSEVGGGVEGEKLF
TRBV23-1	TRBJ2-5	ASTRGHGGRWETQY
TRBV7-9	TRBJ2-7	ASSFGSLAYEQY
TRBV2	TRBJ1-2	ASSERGAGGWTSGYT
TRBV28	TRBJ2-7	ASYSSGRTPYEQY
TRBV19	TRBJ1-2	ASGKMSGTGAPSGYT
TRBV10-2	TRBJ2-7	ASSEGTSGGPSPYEQY
TRBV19	TRBJ2-7	ASSIGGRADEQY
TRBV6-2/TRBV6-3	TRBJ1-1	ASSLNPMNTEAF
TRBV21-1	TRBJ2-1	ASSKNGGATLSSYNEQF
TRBV11-2	TRBJ1-2	ASSPMPEAYGYT
TRBV10-2	TRBJ2-4	ASGQGFNIQY
TRBV7-3	TRBJ2-1	ASSEDFVYNEQF
TRBV27	TRBJ2-1	ASSPGTSGKGEQF
TRBV6-1	TRBJ1-5	ASSEPQGGQILSNQPQH
TRBV4-1	TRBJ1-1	ASSQDPGWMNTEAF
TRBV6-5	TRBJ1-5	ASSYSTGGNQPQH
TRBV6-6	TRBJ1-6	ASSSPGVNNSPLH
TRBV5-1	TRBJ2-1	ASSGRDRGDNEQF
TRBV2	TRBJ2-1	ASRRDRGYNEQF
TRBV5-1	TRBJ1-5	ASSLGQNQPQH
TRBV28	TRBJ2-7	AGSTGRGTYEQY
TRBV24-1	TRBJ1-1	ATTGGGSTEAF
TRBV2	TRBJ2-3	ANSHLRGTDTQY